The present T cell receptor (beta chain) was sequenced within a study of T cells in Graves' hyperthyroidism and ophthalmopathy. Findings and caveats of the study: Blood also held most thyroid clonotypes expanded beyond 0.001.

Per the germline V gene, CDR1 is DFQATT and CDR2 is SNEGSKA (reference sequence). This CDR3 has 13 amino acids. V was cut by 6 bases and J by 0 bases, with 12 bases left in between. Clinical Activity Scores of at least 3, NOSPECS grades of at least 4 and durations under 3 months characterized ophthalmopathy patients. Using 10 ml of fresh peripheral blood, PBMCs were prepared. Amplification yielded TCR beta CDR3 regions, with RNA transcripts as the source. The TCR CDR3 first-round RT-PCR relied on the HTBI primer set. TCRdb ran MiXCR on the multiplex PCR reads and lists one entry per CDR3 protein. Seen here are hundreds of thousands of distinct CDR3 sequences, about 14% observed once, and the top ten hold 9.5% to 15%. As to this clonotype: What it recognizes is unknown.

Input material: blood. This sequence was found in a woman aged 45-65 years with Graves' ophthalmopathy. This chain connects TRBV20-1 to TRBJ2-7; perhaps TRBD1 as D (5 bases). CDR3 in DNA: TGCAGTGCCAGACAGACGAGCTCCTACGAGCAGTACTTC. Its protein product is CSARQTSSYEQYF.